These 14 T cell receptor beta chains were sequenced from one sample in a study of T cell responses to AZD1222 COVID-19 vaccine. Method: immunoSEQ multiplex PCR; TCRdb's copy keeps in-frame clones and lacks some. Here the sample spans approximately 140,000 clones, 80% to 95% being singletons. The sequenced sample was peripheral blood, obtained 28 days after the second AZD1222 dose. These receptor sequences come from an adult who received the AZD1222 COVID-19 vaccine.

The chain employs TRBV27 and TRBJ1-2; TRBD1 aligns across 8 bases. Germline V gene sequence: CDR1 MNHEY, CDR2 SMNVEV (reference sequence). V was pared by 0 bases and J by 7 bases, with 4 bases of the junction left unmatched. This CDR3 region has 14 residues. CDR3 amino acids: CASSLSGQASGYTF. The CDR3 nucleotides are TGTGCCAGCAGTTTATCGGGACAGGCGTCTGGCTACACCTTC.

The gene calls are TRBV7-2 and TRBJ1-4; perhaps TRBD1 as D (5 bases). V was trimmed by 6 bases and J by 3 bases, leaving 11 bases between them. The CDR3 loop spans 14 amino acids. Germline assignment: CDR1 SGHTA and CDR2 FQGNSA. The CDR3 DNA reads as TGTGCCAGCAGACTTGGGGGTTCTAATGAAAAACTGTTTTTT. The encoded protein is CASRLGGSNEKLFF.

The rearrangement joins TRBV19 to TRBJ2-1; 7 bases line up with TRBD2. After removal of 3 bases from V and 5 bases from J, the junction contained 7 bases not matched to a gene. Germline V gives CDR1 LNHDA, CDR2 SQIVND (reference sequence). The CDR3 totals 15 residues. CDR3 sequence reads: CASSIGGSVNNEQFF. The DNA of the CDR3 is TGTGCCAGTAGTATTGGCGGGAGTGTCAACAATGAGCAGTTCTTC.

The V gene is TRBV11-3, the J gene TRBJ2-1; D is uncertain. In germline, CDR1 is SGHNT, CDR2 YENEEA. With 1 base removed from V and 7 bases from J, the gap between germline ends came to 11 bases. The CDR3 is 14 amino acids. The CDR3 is CASSLGRLSNEQFF. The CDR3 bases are TGTGCCAGCAGCTTAGGGCGTTTATCAAATGAGCAGTTCTTC.

The CDR3 loop is CASSLDRESGEAFF. In nucleotides, the CDR3 is TGTGCCAGCAGCTTGGATCGGGAGAGCGGTGAAGCTTTCTTT. The V gene is TRBV5-6, the J gene TRBJ1-1, with unresolved D. V was clipped by 0 bases and J by 7 bases, with 13 bases between them. CDR3 length equals 14 residues. Looked up from germline, CDR1 is SGHDT and CDR2 is YYEEEE.

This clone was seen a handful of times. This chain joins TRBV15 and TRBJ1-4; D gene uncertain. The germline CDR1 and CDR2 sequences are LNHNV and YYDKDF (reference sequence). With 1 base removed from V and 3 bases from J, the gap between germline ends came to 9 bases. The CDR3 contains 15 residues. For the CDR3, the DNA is TGTGCCACCAGCAGAGTGAGCTGGGCTAATGAAAAACTGTTTTTT. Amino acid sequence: CATSRVSWANEKLFF.

The CDR3 sequence is CASSSLTRTSGNYNEQFF. CDR3 coding DNA: TGTGCCAGCAGCTCCTTAACGAGGACTAGCGGAAACTACAATGAGCAGTTCTTC. This chain links TRBV13 with TRBJ2-1; TRBD2 aligns across 10 bases. With 4 bases clipped from V and 3 bases from J, the junction kept 12 bases outside the gene matches. The germline CDR1 and CDR2 sequences are PRHDT and FYEKMQ (reference sequence). The CDR3 covers 18 residues.

CDR3 loop: CASTNPGRANYGYTF. The CDR3 DNA sequence: TGTGCCAGCACCAACCCTGGCCGGGCTAACTATGGCTACACCTTC. V and J are TRBV6-5 and TRBJ1-2, with D uncertain. Trimming shortened V by 7 bases and J by 0 bases, and 15 bases separated the two germline ends. The CDR3 consists of 15 residues. Looked up from germline, CDR1 is MNHEY and CDR2 is SVGAGI.

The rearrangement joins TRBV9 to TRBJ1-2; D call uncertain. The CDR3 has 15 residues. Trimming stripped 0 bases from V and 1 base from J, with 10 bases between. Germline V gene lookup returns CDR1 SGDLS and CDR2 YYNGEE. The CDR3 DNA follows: TGTGCCAGCAGCGTAGTTCCCAGCAGTAACTATGGCTACACCTTC. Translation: CASSVVPSSNYGYTF.

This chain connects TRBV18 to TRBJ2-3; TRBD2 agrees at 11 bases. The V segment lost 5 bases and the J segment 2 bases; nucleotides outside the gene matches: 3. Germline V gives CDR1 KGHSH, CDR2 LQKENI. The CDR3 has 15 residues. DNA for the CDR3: TGTGCCAGCTCATCGACTAGCGGGGTCACAGATACGCAGTATTTT. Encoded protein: CASSSTSGVTDTQYF. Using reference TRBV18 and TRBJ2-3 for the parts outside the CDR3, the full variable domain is NAGVMQNPRHLVRRRGQEARLRCSPMKGHSHVYWYRQLPEEGLKFMVYLQKENIIDESGMPKERFSAEFPKEGPSILRIQQVVRGDSAAYFCASSSTSGVTDTQYFGPGTRLTVL.

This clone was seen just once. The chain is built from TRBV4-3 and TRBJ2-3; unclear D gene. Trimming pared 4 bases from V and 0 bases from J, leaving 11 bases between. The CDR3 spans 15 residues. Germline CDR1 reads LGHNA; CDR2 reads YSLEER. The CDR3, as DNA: TGCGCCAGCAGCCGAATGGGCCAAAGCACAGATACGCAGTATTTT. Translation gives CASSRMGQSTDTQYF.

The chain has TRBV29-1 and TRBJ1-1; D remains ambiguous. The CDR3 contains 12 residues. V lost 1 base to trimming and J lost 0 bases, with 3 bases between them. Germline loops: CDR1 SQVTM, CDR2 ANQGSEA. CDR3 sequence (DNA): TGCAGCGTTGAAGCTCTGAACACTGAAGCTTTCTTT. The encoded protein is CSVEALNTEAFF.

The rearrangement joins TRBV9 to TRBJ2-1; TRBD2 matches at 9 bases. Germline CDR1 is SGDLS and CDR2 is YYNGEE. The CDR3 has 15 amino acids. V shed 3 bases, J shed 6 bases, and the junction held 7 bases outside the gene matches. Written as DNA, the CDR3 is TGTGCCAGCAGCGAGAGGGCTAGCGGGGTCAATGAGCAGTTCTTC. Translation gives CASSERASGVNEQFF.

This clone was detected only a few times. In DNA form, the CDR3 reads TGTGCCAGCAGCTTGTTCGAGGGGGACGAAAAACTGTTTTTT. Translation: CASSLFEGDEKLFF. The gene calls are TRBV5-8 and TRBJ1-4; a possible D gene is TRBD1 (6 bases). The germline gives CDR1 SGHTS, CDR2 YDEGEE. Trimming cost V 1 base and J 8 bases, with 12 bases left between them. The CDR3 contains 14 residues.